The entry that follows covers one T cell receptor (beta chain) sequence. As yet, its antigen is unknown. This record comes from a study of cytomegalovirus exposure and HLA in healthy donors. Study-wide points: In vitro assays verified that a few CMV-associated chains recognized CMV antigens specifically.

The protocol was immunoSEQ multiplex PCR, while the TCRdb copy is restricted to in-frame clones and leaves out a portion. The sample contains 200,000 to 250,000 clones, approximately 90% of which appear only once. CDR1 is SQVTM and CDR2 is ANQGSEA in the germline V gene. CDR3 length: 11 amino acids. The ends lost 7 bases at V and 10 bases at J; junction bases unmatched: 5. The donors were in the approximately 130-subject validation cohort; that cohort was separate from the approximately 700-subject first cohort. The chain joins TRBV29-1 to TRBJ2-1, with TRBD2 matching over 9 bases. The specimen sequenced was PBMCs. The source of this sequence is a woman aged 18-29 years in good health and CMV-seronegative. CDR3 bases: TGCAGCGCCCGACTAGCGGAAGAGCAGTTCTTC. This sequence encodes CSARLAEEQFF.